The 21 T cell receptor beta chains below all came from one sample that was sequenced in a study of shared clonotypes between healthy human individuals. Only in-frame clones appear in the TCRdb table, and some are missing; sequencing was by immunoSEQ multiplex PCR. The sample contains more than 2,000,000 clones, approximately 93% of which appear only once. The sample was naive CD4+ T cells from PBMCs. Subset defined: CD45RA+ positively selected. The receptor set was obtained from a young man in good health. Some clones in this sample may be carry-over from other donors' samples.

The chain carries TRBV18 and TRBJ1-1, with a weak D call TRBD1 (6 bases). The V and J ends lost 5 bases and 3 bases respectively, with 10 bases between them. CDR3 size: 13 residues. Germline assignment: CDR1 KGHSH and CDR2 LQKENI. CDR3 sequence reads: CASSTDRYTEAFF. Written as DNA, the CDR3 is TGTGCCAGCTCAACGGACAGATACACTGAAGCTTTCTTT.

This clone was seen once. The chain has TRBV6-5 and TRBJ1-1, with no clear D. This CDR3 region has 14 residues. The V end was cut by 4 bases, the J end by 6 bases, with 15 bases between. In germline, CDR1 is MNHEY, CDR2 SVGAGI. CDR3 sequence reads: CASSSYPGRSEAFF. DNA for the CDR3: TGTGCCAGCAGTTCGTACCCCGGACGGTCTGAAGCTTTCTTT.

Worth noting for this clone: Other DNA sequences in the sample encode the same CDR3. This chain links TRBV9 with TRBJ1-1; 7 bases match TRBD1. Germline V gene sequence: CDR1 SGDLS, CDR2 YYNGEE. V lost 0 bases and J lost 5; bases outside the gene matches: 1. The CDR3 has 13 residues. CDR3 nucleotide sequence: TGTGCCAGCAGCGTAGAACAGGGGACTGAAGCTTTCTTT. It encodes CASSVEQGTEAFF.

A note on this clone: Other DNA variants within this sample encode the same CDR3. J is TRBJ1-2 and V is TRBV28, with 7 bases aligning to TRBD1. The CDR3 loop spans 12 amino acids. V was clipped by 2 bases and J by 8 bases; unmatched bases: 2. Germline assignment: CDR1 MDHEN and CDR2 SYDVKM. As DNA, the CDR3 is TGTGCCAGCAGTTTAACAGGGGTCGGCTACACCTTC. As protein: CASSLTGVGYTF.

This chain connects TRBV5-4 to TRBJ2-1; tentative D call: TRBD1 (5 bases). V gave up 4 bases and J gave up 9 bases, with 20 bases separating them. CDR1 is SGHNT and CDR2 is YYREEE in the germline V gene (reference sequence). The CDR3 spans 15 residues. CDR3 coding DNA: TGTGCCAGCAGCCCCAGGACCGGTTTACAGGCTGAGCAGTTCTTC. It is translated as CASSPRTGLQAEQFF.

V and J are TRBV5-5 and TRBJ2-3, with TRBD2 matching 16 bases. The CDR3 covers 19 residues. Germline V gene data show CDR1 as SGHKS and CDR2 as YYEKEE (reference sequence). The trim removed 2 bases at V and 1 base at J, leaving 7 bases unmatched. CDR3 protein: CASSFLGLAGGTRTDTQYF. CDR3 in DNA: TGTGCCAGCAGCTTTCTGGGACTAGCGGGAGGGACACGCACAGATACGCAGTATTTT. Full variable domain (missing parts from reference TRBV5-5 and TRBJ2-3): DAGVTQSPTHLIKTRGQQVTLRCSPISGHKSVSWYQQVLGQGPQFIFQYYEKEERGRGNFPDRFSARQFPNYSSELNVNALLLGDSALYLCASSFLGLAGGTRTDTQYFGPGTRLTVL.

This chain joins TRBV2 and TRBJ2-1, with D tentatively TRBD2 (6 bases). There are 12 residues in the CDR3. Germline V lookup: CDR1 SNHLY, CDR2 FYNNEI. The V gene lost 3 bases and the J gene lost 9 bases, with 9 bases spanning the gap. CDR3 amino acids: CASSEGGGEQFF. The DNA of the CDR3 is TGTGCCAGCAGTGAGGGGGGTGGTGAGCAGTTCTTC.

V gene TRBV6-1 combines with J gene TRBJ1-2, with D possibly being TRBD1 (6 bases). Looked up from germline, CDR1 is MNHNS and CDR2 is SASEGT. V was trimmed by 7 bases and J by 4 bases, leaving 16 bases between them. The CDR3 spans 14 residues. CDR3: CASTPGGLGYGYTF. The CDR3 DNA reads TGTGCCAGCACCCCGGGGGGGCTAGGCTATGGCTACACCTTC.

The chain uses TRBV2 and TRBJ1-5, with 7 bases identical to TRBD1. The V gene end was trimmed by 6 bases and the J gene end by 0 bases; junction bases not matched to a gene: 14. Germline-derived CDR1 and CDR2 are SNHLY and FYNNEI. CDR3 length: 18 amino acids. The CDR3 sequence is CASSLTLDDRASNQPQHF. CDR3 bases: TGTGCCAGCAGCTTAACCCTGGATGACAGGGCTAGCAATCAGCCCCAGCATTTT.

This rearrangement joins TRBV2 to TRBJ1-3; D not resolved. Germline-derived CDR1 and CDR2 are SNHLY and FYNNEI. CDR3 length: 13 residues. V dropped 6 bases and J dropped 3 bases, with 9 bases sitting between them. The chain's CDR3 is CASSRLRGNTIYF. Written as DNA, the CDR3 is TGTGCCAGCAGCCGATTGCGTGGAAACACCATATATTTT.

V and J are TRBV2 and TRBJ1-1; tentative D call: TRBD1 (5 bases). The CDR3 length is 14 residues. The germline V and J ends were trimmed by 7 bases and 1 base, with 13 bases remaining between them. Germline lookup yields CDR1 SNHLY and CDR2 FYNNEI. This CDR3 is CASIQDKENTEAFF. As DNA, the CDR3 is TGTGCCAGCATACAGGACAAGGAGAACACTGAAGCTTTCTTT. The full variable domain, with the rest looked up from reference TRBV2 and TRBJ1-1, is EPEVTQTPSHQVTQMGQEVILRCVPISNHLYFYWYRQILGQKVEFLVSFYNNEISEKSEIFDDQFSVERPDGSNFTLKIRSTKLEDSAMYFCASIQDKENTEAFFGQGTRLTVV.

The V gene is TRBV7-2, the J gene TRBJ2-7; maybe TRBD2 (5 bases). Germline lookup yields CDR1 SGHTA and CDR2 FQGNSA. The V gene lost 1 base and the J gene lost 5 bases, with 15 bases spanning the gap. The CDR3 loop spans 15 amino acids. The CDR3 region is CASSLDRGGFHEQYF. CDR3 in DNA: TGTGCCAGCAGCTTAGATCGAGGAGGCTTCCACGAGCAGTACTTC. Using reference TRBV7-2 and TRBJ2-7 for the parts outside the CDR3, the full variable domain is GAGVSQSPSNKVTEKGKDVELRCDPISGHTALYWYRQSLGQGLEFLIYFQGNSAPDKSGLPSDRFSAERTGGSVSTLTIQRTQQEDSAVYLCASSLDRGGFHEQYFGPGTRLTVT.

To note about this clone: One end of the junction varies from germline; a read error may be responsible. Other DNA sequences of this sample code for an identical CDR3. V usage is TRBV6-6 and J usage is TRBJ2-7; no definite D call. The germline V gene encodes CDR1 MNHNY and CDR2 SVGAGI (reference sequence). The CDR3 runs to 14 residues. This chain's CDR3 is CASSYSIGSYEQYF. Written as DNA, the CDR3 is TGTGCCAGCAGCTACTCGATAGGGTCTTACGAGCAGTACTTC.

The rearrangement links TRBV5-1 to TRBJ1-1; 7 bases line up with TRBD1. The V gene's germline CDR1 is SGHRS and CDR2 YFSETQ. The CDR3 spans 14 residues. Losses at the gene ends were 4 bases for V and 3 bases for J; bases not matched to a gene: 6. The CDR3 DNA reads as TGCGCCAGCAGCGGGCCCACAGGGGACACTGAAGCTTTCTTT. Residues: CASSGPTGDTEAFF.

CDR3 coding DNA: TGTGCCAGCAGTTCAAAAGGCGGCTACACCTTC. Encoded protein: CASSSKGGYTF. The rearrangement joins TRBV6-5 to TRBJ1-2; D uncertain. V shed 4 bases and J shed 8 bases, with 8 bases lying between them. CDR3 length: 11 amino acids. Germline V gene lookup returns CDR1 MNHEY and CDR2 SVGAGI.

The V gene is TRBV4-2, the J gene TRBJ1-3; D is undetermined. This CDR3 is built from 16 residues. Germline CDR1 is LGHNA and CDR2 is YNFKEQ. Trimming took off 0 bases at V and 0 bases at J, with 9 bases between the two ends. The CDR3, as DNA: TGTGCCAGCAGCCAAGAAGGTTCAGTCTCTGGAAACACCATATATTTT. Its protein product is CASSQEGSVSGNTIYF.

This chain connects TRBV30 to TRBJ1-3; D is undetermined. Per germline, CDR1 GTSNPN and CDR2 SVGIG (reference sequence). V gave up 2 bases and J gave up 3 bases, with 17 bases separating them. This CDR3 has 16 amino acids. The CDR3 sequence is CAWSFINRDSGNTIYF. In DNA, the CDR3 is TGTGCCTGGAGTTTTATTAATCGGGATAGTGGAAACACCATATATTTT.

In regard to this clone: The same CDR3 is also encoded by other DNA sequences in this sample. This chain joins TRBV5-1 and TRBJ2-1; 14 nucleotides line up with TRBD2. The V and J ends lost 4 bases and 6 bases, in that order; junction bases with no gene match: 3. Germline assignment: CDR1 SGHRS and CDR2 YFSETQ. The CDR3 is 15 residues long. The CDR3 is CASSPGTSGSNEQFF. Here the CDR3 DNA reads TGCGCCAGCAGCCCGGGGACTAGCGGGAGCAATGAGCAGTTCTTC.

This clone was seen a few times. The chain recombines TRBV28 with TRBJ1-2; no clear D. Looked up from germline, CDR1 is MDHEN and CDR2 is SYDVKM. The CDR3 sequence is 13 residues long. Deletions cut 6 bases from V and 2 bases from J, with 10 bases between. Here the CDR3 reads CASRAGLNYGYTF. The DNA for the CDR3 is TGTGCCAGCAGGGCCGGCCTCAACTATGGCTACACCTTC.

The chain employs TRBV29-1 and TRBJ2-7, with no clear D. Germline V lookup: CDR1 SQVTM, CDR2 ANQGSEA. The CDR3 runs to 12 residues. The CDR3 here is CSVRSVGYEQYF. The CDR3 nucleotides are TGCAGTGTACGATCGGTGGGCTACGAGCAGTACTTC.

This clone was picked up one time. This chain uses TRBV7-8 with TRBJ2-1; D unresolved. The CDR3 consists of 17 residues. From germline, CDR1 is SGHVS and CDR2 FQNEAQ. The V end lost 3 bases, the J end lost 7 bases, and 22 bases lay between the germline ends. Here the CDR3 reads CASSFALGQTAQNEQFF. The DNA of the CDR3 is TGTGCCAGCAGCTTTGCTTTAGGCCAGACTGCTCAGAATGAGCAGTTCTTC.